The rows below give T cell receptor beta chains drawn from one sample of a study of control samples from healthy donors and cancer patients. The method was immunoSEQ multiplex PCR; TCRdb's version includes in-frame clones alone and lacks a portion of them. The sample consists of some 150,000 clones, roughly nine tenths of them appearing once. Specimen: blood. These receptors originate from a man aged 18 to 30 in good health. Both conserved end residues are part of each CDR3. D genes are given only for firm matches. Some rows have no size entry. The others give once, few or many, or a class for an expanded clone.

d_call: NA
j_call: TRBJ1-1
clone_size: NA
v_call: TRBV20-1
cdr3_nt: TGCAGTACACCAAACACTGAAGCTTTCTTT
cdr3_aa: CSTPNTEAFF

d_call: NA
j_call: TRBJ1-4
clone_size: NA
v_call: TRBV30
cdr3_nt: TGTGCCTGGAGTGTGACTGTGGAAAAACTGTTTTTT
cdr3_aa: CAWSVTVEKLFF

d_call: NA
j_call: TRBJ2-7
clone_size: NA
v_call: TRBV19
cdr3_nt: TGTGCCAGTAGTACCACCCGCCCGGGCAGGTACGAGCAGTACTTC
cdr3_aa: CASSTTRPGRYEQYF

d_call: TRBD1
j_call: TRBJ2-7
clone_size: once
v_call: TRBV19
cdr3_nt: TGTGCCAGTAGAATACCGGGACAGATATCGTTCAACGAGCAGTACTTC
cdr3_aa: CASRIPGQISFNEQYF

d_call: NA
j_call: TRBJ1-1
clone_size: NA
v_call: TRBV7-2
cdr3_nt: TGTGCCAGCAGCTCTTATCGACAGAACACTGAAGCTTTCTTT
cdr3_aa: CASSSYRQNTEAFF

d_call: NA
j_call: TRBJ2-2
clone_size: NA
v_call: TRBV19
cdr3_nt: TGTGCCAGTAGTATACTGGGGGGCCGGGAGCTGTTTTTT
cdr3_aa: CASSILGGRELFF

d_call: NA
j_call: TRBJ1-1
clone_size: few
v_call: TRBV4-1
cdr3_nt: TGCGCCAGCAGCCAAGATATACAGGGTGAAGCTTTCTTT
cdr3_aa: CASSQDIQGEAFF

d_call: NA
j_call: TRBJ2-1
clone_size: NA
v_call: TRBV11-3
cdr3_nt: TGTGCCAGCAGCTTGACTAGCTCCTACAATGAGCAGTTCTTC
cdr3_aa: CASSLTSSYNEQFF

d_call: NA
j_call: TRBJ2-3
clone_size: NA
v_call: TRBV10-3
cdr3_nt: TGTGCCATCAGCGGGGGACTCACAGATACGCAGTATTTT
cdr3_aa: CAISGGLTDTQYF

d_call: TRBD1
j_call: TRBJ1-2
clone_size: few
v_call: TRBV7-9
cdr3_nt: TGTGCCAGCAGCTTAGATACAGGGGTTAACTATGGCTACACCTTC
cdr3_aa: CASSLDTGVNYGYTF

d_call: NA
j_call: TRBJ1-6
clone_size: NA
v_call: TRBV12-3/TRBV12-4
cdr3_nt: TGTGCCAGCAGTTTCTCGGGGGCTTCACCCCTCCACTTT
cdr3_aa: CASSFSGASPLHF

d_call: NA
j_call: TRBJ1-1
clone_size: NA
v_call: TRBV6-5
cdr3_nt: TGTGCCAGCGCTGACGGGAACACTGAAGCTTTCTTT
cdr3_aa: CASADGNTEAFF

d_call: TRBD2
j_call: TRBJ2-3
clone_size: few
v_call: TRBV9
cdr3_nt: TGTGCCAGCAGACCCCGGAGCGGGGGGGCCGGTGACACAGATACGCAGTATTTT
cdr3_aa: CASRPRSGGAGDTDTQYF

d_call: TRBD1
j_call: TRBJ2-7
clone_size: NA
v_call: TRBV12-5
cdr3_nt: TGTGCTAGTGGTCTGACAGGGGGGAGCTCCTACGAGCAGTACTTC
cdr3_aa: CASGLTGGSSYEQYF

d_call: NA
j_call: TRBJ2-3
clone_size: NA
v_call: TRBV4-2
cdr3_nt: TGTGCCAGCAGCCAAGACCCAGGGGCGGGGGATACGCAGTATTTT
cdr3_aa: CASSQDPGAGDTQYF

d_call: NA
j_call: TRBJ1-1
clone_size: NA
v_call: TRBV4-3
cdr3_nt: TGCGCCAGCAGACAAAGGGGGATGAACACTGAAGCTTTCTTT
cdr3_aa: CASRQRGMNTEAFF

d_call: NA
j_call: TRBJ1-5
clone_size: NA
v_call: TRBV2
cdr3_nt: TGTGCCAGCAGTGACATCATGGGCTCTCAGCCCCAGCATTTT
cdr3_aa: CASSDIMGSQPQHF

d_call: TRBD1
j_call: TRBJ1-3
clone_size: NA
v_call: TRBV30
cdr3_nt: TGTGCCTGGAGTGCAGGGGGCTTCTCTGGAAACACCATATATTTT
cdr3_aa: CAWSAGGFSGNTIYF

d_call: NA
j_call: TRBJ1-1
clone_size: NA
v_call: TRBV5-1
cdr3_nt: TGCGCCAGCAGCCCCCGGGAGGGATGGACTGAAGCTTTCTTT
cdr3_aa: CASSPREGWTEAFF

d_call: NA
j_call: TRBJ2-7
clone_size: NA
v_call: TRBV10-3
cdr3_nt: TGTGCCATCAGTCCTATGGACCGGCGCGAGCAGTACTTC
cdr3_aa: CAISPMDRREQYF

d_call: NA
j_call: TRBJ1-1
clone_size: NA
v_call: TRBV28
cdr3_nt: TGTGCCAGCAGTTTATCGGCGGGGGAGGGCTCTGAAGCTTTCTTT
cdr3_aa: CASSLSAGEGSEAFF

d_call: NA
j_call: TRBJ1-4
clone_size: NA
v_call: TRBV6-6
cdr3_nt: TGTGCCAGCAGTCGAAGTAATGAAAAACTGTTTTTT
cdr3_aa: CASSRSNEKLFF

d_call: TRBD2
j_call: TRBJ2-3
clone_size: NA
v_call: TRBV7-2
cdr3_nt: TGTGCCAGCAGCTTAGGGAGGACTAGCGGGGGGGCCGGCACAGATACGCAGTATTTT
cdr3_aa: CASSLGRTSGGAGTDTQYF

d_call: TRBD1
j_call: TRBJ2-7
clone_size: NA
v_call: TRBV5-1
cdr3_nt: TGCGCCAGCAGCTTGGAGGTCAGGGGGCTGTCCGAGCAGTACTTC
cdr3_aa: CASSLEVRGLSEQYF

d_call: TRBD1
j_call: TRBJ1-2
clone_size: few
v_call: TRBV11-2
cdr3_nt: TGTGCCAGCAGCTCGCACAGGGGGTATGGCTACACCTTC
cdr3_aa: CASSSHRGYGYTF

d_call: NA
j_call: TRBJ1-5
clone_size: NA
v_call: TRBV7-9
cdr3_nt: TGTGCCAGCAGCCCCCCCGGGGTAAATCAGCCCCAGCATTTT
cdr3_aa: CASSPPGVNQPQHF

d_call: TRBD2
j_call: TRBJ2-7
clone_size: few
v_call: TRBV9
cdr3_nt: TGTGCCAGCAGCCCAGCGGGGGGGCCGAACGAGCAGTACTTC
cdr3_aa: CASSPAGGPNEQYF

d_call: NA
j_call: TRBJ1-1
clone_size: NA
v_call: TRBV7-8
cdr3_nt: TGTGCCAGCAGCCAGGCGGGAGGGGTGAACACTGAAGCTTTCTTT
cdr3_aa: CASSQAGGVNTEAFF

d_call: NA
j_call: TRBJ2-7
clone_size: NA
v_call: TRBV7-9
cdr3_nt: TGTGCCAGCAGCTTAGGAGGAGGGACGTATACCTACGAGCAGTACTTC
cdr3_aa: CASSLGGGTYTYEQYF

d_call: NA
j_call: TRBJ1-1
clone_size: NA
v_call: TRBV4-1
cdr3_nt: TGCGCCAGCAGCCAAGCCGAGACGGAGGAACACACTGAAGCTTTCTTT
cdr3_aa: CASSQAETEEHTEAFF

d_call: NA
j_call: TRBJ2-2
clone_size: NA
v_call: TRBV19
cdr3_nt: TGTGCCAGTAGTATCGGTTATCCCGGGGAGCTGTTTTTT
cdr3_aa: CASSIGYPGELFF

d_call: TRBD2
j_call: TRBJ2-5
clone_size: few
v_call: TRBV16
cdr3_nt: TGTGCCAGCAGCCCCCGGGGGGGTGTAAGAGAGACCCAGTACTTC
cdr3_aa: CASSPRGGVRETQYF

d_call: TRBD1
j_call: TRBJ1-2
clone_size: once
v_call: TRBV7-2
cdr3_nt: TGTGCCAGCAGCCTTGGAGGGACAGTAGATGGCTACACCTTC
cdr3_aa: CASSLGGTVDGYTF

d_call: NA
j_call: TRBJ1-1
clone_size: NA
v_call: TRBV28
cdr3_nt: TGTGCCAGCAGTGGCGTCGGGTTATTGAACACTGAAGCTTTCTTT
cdr3_aa: CASSGVGLLNTEAFF

d_call: NA
j_call: TRBJ1-6
clone_size: NA
v_call: TRBV4-3
cdr3_nt: TGCGCCAGCAGCCAAGATAGGCCAGCGCTTGAGAGTTCACCCCTCCACTTT
cdr3_aa: CASSQDRPALESSPLHF

d_call: TRBD1
j_call: TRBJ2-7
clone_size: NA
v_call: TRBV5-8
cdr3_nt: TGTGCCAGCAGCCCGCCCGGGTTGGCAGGGGGCATCGAGCAGTACTTC
cdr3_aa: CASSPPGLAGGIEQYF

d_call: NA
j_call: TRBJ1-4
clone_size: NA
v_call: TRBV3-1/TRBV3-2
cdr3_nt: TGTGCCAGCAGCCGCCGAAGGACAGAGAATGAAAAACTGTTTTTT
cdr3_aa: CASSRRRTENEKLFF

d_call: NA
j_call: TRBJ2-7
clone_size: NA
v_call: TRBV29-1
cdr3_nt: TGCAGCGTGACGCCAGGCGTACCTGGGGTCGAGCAGTACTTC
cdr3_aa: CSVTPGVPGVEQYF

d_call: NA
j_call: TRBJ1-1
clone_size: NA
v_call: TRBV5-5
cdr3_nt: TGTGCCAGCAGCTTCTCCCCGACAGTGAACACTGAAGCTTTCTTT
cdr3_aa: CASSFSPTVNTEAFF

d_call: NA
j_call: TRBJ1-1
clone_size: NA
v_call: TRBV15
cdr3_nt: TGTGCCACCAGCAGAGTTGGGCAGGGCAGGAACACTGAAGCTTTCTTT
cdr3_aa: CATSRVGQGRNTEAFF

d_call: NA
j_call: TRBJ1-2
clone_size: NA
v_call: TRBV18
cdr3_nt: TGTGCCAGCTCTAGGTCAACCGATGGCTACACCTTC
cdr3_aa: CASSRSTDGYTF

d_call: NA
j_call: TRBJ2-7
clone_size: NA
v_call: TRBV28
cdr3_nt: TGTGCCAGCAGTTTATGGCGGGGCCCTCGGTACGGCGGCGAGCAGTACTTC
cdr3_aa: CASSLWRGPRYGGEQYF

d_call: TRBD2
j_call: TRBJ2-7
clone_size: NA
v_call: TRBV13
cdr3_nt: TGTGCCAGCAGTTCAAATAGCGGGGGGCTGTCCTACGAGCAGTACTTC
cdr3_aa: CASSSNSGGLSYEQYF

d_call: TRBD1
j_call: TRBJ2-7
clone_size: NA
v_call: TRBV13
cdr3_nt: TGTGCCAGCAGCCTCTCGACAGGGAACGAGCAGTACTTC
cdr3_aa: CASSLSTGNEQYF

d_call: NA
j_call: TRBJ2-6
clone_size: NA
v_call: TRBV14
cdr3_nt: TGTGCCAGCAGCGGAAACAGTGCTGGGGCCAACGTCCTGACTTTC
cdr3_aa: CASSGNSAGANVLTF

d_call: NA
j_call: TRBJ2-7
clone_size: NA
v_call: TRBV13
cdr3_nt: TGTGCCAGCAGCTTAATGCAGGGTGGGTCCTACGAGCAGTACTTC
cdr3_aa: CASSLMQGGSYEQYF

d_call: TRBD1
j_call: TRBJ1-2
clone_size: NA
v_call: TRBV3-1/TRBV3-2
cdr3_nt: TGTGCCAGCACTACTACAGGGGTTGGCTGTGGCTACACCTTC
cdr3_aa: CASTTTGVGCGYTF

d_call: NA
j_call: TRBJ1-4
clone_size: once
v_call: TRBV19
cdr3_nt: TGTGCCAGTAGTATAGATGCCCCCCTCGGGGGCAGGGAAGGGGAAAAACTGTTTTTT
cdr3_aa: CASSIDAPLGGREGEKLFF

d_call: TRBD1
j_call: TRBJ1-2
clone_size: once
v_call: TRBV7-9
cdr3_nt: TGTGCCAGCAGCACTACTCGGACAGGGGAAGAGAACTATGGCTACACCTTC
cdr3_aa: CASSTTRTGEENYGYTF

d_call: NA
j_call: TRBJ2-2
clone_size: NA
v_call: TRBV7-6
cdr3_nt: TGTGCCAGCAGCTTTATTAGCGGAGGGAACACCGGGGAGCTGTTTTTT
cdr3_aa: CASSFISGGNTGELFF

d_call: NA
j_call: TRBJ2-7
clone_size: NA
v_call: TRBV27
cdr3_nt: TGTGCCAGCAGTCTCCGGGGCTTGGGGGAGCAGTACTTC
cdr3_aa: CASSLRGLGEQYF

d_call: TRBD1
j_call: TRBJ2-7
clone_size: few
v_call: TRBV4-3
cdr3_nt: TGCGCCAGCAGCCAAGAACAGGGGCCGTCCTACGAGCAGTACTTC
cdr3_aa: CASSQEQGPSYEQYF

d_call: NA
j_call: TRBJ2-7
clone_size: NA
v_call: TRBV4-3
cdr3_nt: TGCGCCAGCAGCTCCACGTTTGGGAGCTCCTACGAGCAGTACTTC
cdr3_aa: CASSSTFGSSYEQYF

d_call: NA
j_call: TRBJ2-7
clone_size: once
v_call: TRBV4-1
cdr3_nt: TGCGCCAGCAGCCCCGGACCTGGCTACGAGCAGTACTTC
cdr3_aa: CASSPGPGYEQYF